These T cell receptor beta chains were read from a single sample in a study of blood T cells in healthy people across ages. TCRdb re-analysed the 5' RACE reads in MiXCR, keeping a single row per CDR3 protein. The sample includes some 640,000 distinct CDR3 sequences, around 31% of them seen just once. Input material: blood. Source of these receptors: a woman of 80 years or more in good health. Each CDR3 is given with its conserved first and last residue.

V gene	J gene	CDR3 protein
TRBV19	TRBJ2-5	CVTRDILTGETQYF
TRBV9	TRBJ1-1	CASSPMSQGSGTEAFF
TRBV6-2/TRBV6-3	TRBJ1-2	CASSYWGQGDDGYTF
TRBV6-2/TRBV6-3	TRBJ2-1	CASSFISRGGRDDEQFF
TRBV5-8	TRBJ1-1	CASSFLGQGIMRTEAFF
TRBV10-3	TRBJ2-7	CAISEVGRDPLGQYF
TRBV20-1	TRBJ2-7	CSAHLLPEQYF
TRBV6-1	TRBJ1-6	CASDRGNSPLHF
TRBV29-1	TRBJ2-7	CGVRRHRRGETLYF
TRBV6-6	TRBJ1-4	CASSPGPEKLFF
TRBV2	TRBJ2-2	CASRLTRDTGELFF
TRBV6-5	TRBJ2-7	CASSNRVNEQYF
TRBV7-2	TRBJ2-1	CASSLVRAGGGETQFF
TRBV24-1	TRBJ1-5	CATSDKGASNQPQHF
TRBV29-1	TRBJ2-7	CSARTGPTYEQYF
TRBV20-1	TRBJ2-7	CSASIQDEQYF
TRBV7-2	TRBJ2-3	CASSFDRASTDTQYF
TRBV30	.	CAWKPKLAGGQETQYF
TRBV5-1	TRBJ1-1	CASSTDSILDKAEAFF
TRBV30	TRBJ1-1	CAWRRSTEAFF
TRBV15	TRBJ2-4	CATSSPIINRGIAKNIQYF
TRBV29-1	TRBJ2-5	CSVASAGGYGGTQYF
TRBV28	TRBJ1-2	CASSAYYGYTF
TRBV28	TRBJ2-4	CASSQQGGQNIQYF
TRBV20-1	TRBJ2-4	CSARTGEDIQYF
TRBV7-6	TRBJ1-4	CASSLFSGLGPATNEKLFF
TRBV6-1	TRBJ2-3	CASKTGTSGGFTDTQYF
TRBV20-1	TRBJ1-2	CSALRDSYGYTF
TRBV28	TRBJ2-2	CASTAGRVATGELFF
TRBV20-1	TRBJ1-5	CGAWAGYSNQPQHF
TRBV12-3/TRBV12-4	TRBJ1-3	CASSFRKNTIYF
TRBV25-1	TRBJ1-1	CASSYMGQGTNTEAFF